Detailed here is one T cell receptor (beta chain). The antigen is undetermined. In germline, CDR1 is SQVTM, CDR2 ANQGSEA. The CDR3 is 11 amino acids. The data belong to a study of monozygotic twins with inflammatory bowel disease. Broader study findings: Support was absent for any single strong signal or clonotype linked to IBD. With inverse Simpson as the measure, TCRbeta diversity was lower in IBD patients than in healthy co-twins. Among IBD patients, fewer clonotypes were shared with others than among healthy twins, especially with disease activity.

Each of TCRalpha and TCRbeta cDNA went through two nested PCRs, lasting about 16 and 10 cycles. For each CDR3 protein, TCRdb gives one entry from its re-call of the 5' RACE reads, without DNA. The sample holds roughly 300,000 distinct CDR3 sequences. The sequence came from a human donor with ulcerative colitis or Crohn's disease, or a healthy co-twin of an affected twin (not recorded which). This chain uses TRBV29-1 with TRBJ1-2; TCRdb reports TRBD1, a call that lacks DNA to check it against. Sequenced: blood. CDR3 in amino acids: CSVAPSYGYTF.